Described below is a single T cell receptor (beta chain) sequence and its context. Its antigen is not identified. V shed 5 bases, J shed 5 bases, and the junction held 6 bases outside the gene matches. This CDR3 spans 14 amino acids. Germline CDR1 and CDR2: SGHTA and FQGNSA. The PCR contained 60 Vbeta and 13 Jbeta primers. Sequenced by immunoSEQ multiplex PCR; TCRdb stores in-frame clones only, minus some. This table lists tens of thousands of clones. This entry comes from a study of cytomegalovirus exposure and HLA in healthy donors. Study findings and constraints: A cluster of highly shared sequence variants was likely a sequencing artifact. A few chains tied to CMV proved CMV antigen-specific in vitro.

The source is a man aged 18 to 30 in good health and CMV-seropositive. V usage is TRBV7-2 and J usage is TRBJ2-5, with 9 bases matching TRBD1. Sequences were obtained from PBMCs. In DNA form, the CDR3 reads TGTGCCAGCAGCCGACAGGGGGTGGGGGAGACCCAGTACTTC. Protein product: CASSRQGVGETQYF.